Below, one T cell receptor (beta chain) is given with its context. The data were taken from a study of blood T cell repertoires in COVID-19. Study overall: Specimens from acute and convalescent COVID-19 originated in the United States, Italy and Spain. Sample material is recorded as cDNA or gDNA derived from T cells, B-cell-depleted T cells, or PBMCs.

Seattle's enrolled individuals joined amid active infection and were then monitored longitudinally. Clones were read by immunoSEQ multiplex PCR, and TCRdb kept only the in-frame ones, dropping some. The sample lists 250,000 to 300,000 clones, 86% occurring once. CDR3 length: 17 residues. Looked up from germline, CDR1 is MGHRA and CDR2 is YSYEKL. The V gene end was trimmed by 0 bases and the J gene end by 0 bases; junction bases not matched to a gene: 5. Sequences were obtained from peripheral blood. The TCR comes from a woman aged 25 to 45 with COVID-19, enrolled during active disease. The chain employs TRBV4-1 and TRBJ2-1, with 7 bases that match TRBD2. CDR3 region: CASSQDRLAISYNEQFF. The CDR3 DNA reads TGCGCCAGCAGCCAAGATCGACTAGCAATCTCCTACAATGAGCAGTTCTTC.